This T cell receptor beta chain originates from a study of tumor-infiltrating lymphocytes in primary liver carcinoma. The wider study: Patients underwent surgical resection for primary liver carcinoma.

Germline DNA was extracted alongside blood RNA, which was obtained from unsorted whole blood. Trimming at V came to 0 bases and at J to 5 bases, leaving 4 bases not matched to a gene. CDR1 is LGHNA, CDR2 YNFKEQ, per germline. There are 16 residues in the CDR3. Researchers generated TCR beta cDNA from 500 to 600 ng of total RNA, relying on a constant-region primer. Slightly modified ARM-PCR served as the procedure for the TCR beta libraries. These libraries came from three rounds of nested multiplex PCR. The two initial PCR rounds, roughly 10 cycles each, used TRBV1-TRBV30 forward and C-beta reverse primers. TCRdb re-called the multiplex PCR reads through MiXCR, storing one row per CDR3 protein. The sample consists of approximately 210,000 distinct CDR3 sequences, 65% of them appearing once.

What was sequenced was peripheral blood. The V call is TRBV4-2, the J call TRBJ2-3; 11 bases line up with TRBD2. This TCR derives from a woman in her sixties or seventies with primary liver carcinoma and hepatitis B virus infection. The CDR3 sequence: CASSQELAGEVDTQYF. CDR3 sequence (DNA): TGTGCCAGCAGCCAAGAACTAGCGGGAGAAGTAGATACGCAGTATTTT.